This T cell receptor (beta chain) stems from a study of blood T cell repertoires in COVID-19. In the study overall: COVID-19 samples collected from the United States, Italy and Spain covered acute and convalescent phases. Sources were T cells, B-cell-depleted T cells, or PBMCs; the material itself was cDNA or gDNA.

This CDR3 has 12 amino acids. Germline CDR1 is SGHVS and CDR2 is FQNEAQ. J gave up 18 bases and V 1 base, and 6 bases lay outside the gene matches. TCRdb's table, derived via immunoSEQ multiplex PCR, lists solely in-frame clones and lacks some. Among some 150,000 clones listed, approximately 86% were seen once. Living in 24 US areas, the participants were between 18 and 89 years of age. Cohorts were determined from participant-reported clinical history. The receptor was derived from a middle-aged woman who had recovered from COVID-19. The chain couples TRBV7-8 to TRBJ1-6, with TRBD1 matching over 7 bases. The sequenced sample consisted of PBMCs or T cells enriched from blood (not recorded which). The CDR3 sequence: CASSLETGQHHF. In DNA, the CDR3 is TGTGCCAGCAGCTTAGAGACAGGGCAACACCACTTT.